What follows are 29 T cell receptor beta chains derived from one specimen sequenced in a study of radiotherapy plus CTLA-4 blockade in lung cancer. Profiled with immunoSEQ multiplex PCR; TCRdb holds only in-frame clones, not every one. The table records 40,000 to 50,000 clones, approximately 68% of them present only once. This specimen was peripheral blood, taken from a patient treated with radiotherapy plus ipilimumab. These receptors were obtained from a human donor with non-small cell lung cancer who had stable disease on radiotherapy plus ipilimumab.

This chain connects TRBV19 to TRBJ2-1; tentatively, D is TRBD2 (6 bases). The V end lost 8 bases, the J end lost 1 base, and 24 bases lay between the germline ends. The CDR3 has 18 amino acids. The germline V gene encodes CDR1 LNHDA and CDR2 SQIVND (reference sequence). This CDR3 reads CASGGSGTPLRSYNEQFF. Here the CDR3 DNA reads TGTGCCAGTGGGGGGTCCGGGACTCCTTTGAGGTCCTACAATGAGCAGTTCTTC. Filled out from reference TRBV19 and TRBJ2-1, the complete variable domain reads DGGITQSPKYLFRKEGQNVTLSCEQNLNHDAMYWYRQDPGQGLRLIYYSQIVNDFQKGDIAEGYSVSREKKESFPLTVTSAQKNPTAFYLCASGGSGTPLRSYNEQFFGPGTRLTVL.

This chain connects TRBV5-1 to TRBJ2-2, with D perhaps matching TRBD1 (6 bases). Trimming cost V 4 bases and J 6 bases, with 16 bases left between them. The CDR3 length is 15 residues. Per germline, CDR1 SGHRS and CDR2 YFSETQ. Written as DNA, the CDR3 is TGCGCCAGCAGCCCCTTTGGGGGCGCCGCCGGGGAGCTGTTTTTT. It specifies CASSPFGGAAGELFF.

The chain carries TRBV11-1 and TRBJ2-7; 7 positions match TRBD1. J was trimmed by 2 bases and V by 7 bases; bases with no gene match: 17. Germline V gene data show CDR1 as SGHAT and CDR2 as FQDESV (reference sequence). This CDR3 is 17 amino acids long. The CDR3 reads CASKRGGIGAPAYEQYF. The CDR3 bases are TGTGCCAGCAAAAGAGGGGGCATCGGAGCACCGGCCTACGAGCAGTACTTC.

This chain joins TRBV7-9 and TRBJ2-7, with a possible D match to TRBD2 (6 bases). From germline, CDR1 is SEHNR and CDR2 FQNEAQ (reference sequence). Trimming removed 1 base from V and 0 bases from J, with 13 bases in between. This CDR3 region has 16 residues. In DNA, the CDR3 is TGTGCCAGCAGCTTAGTGGGACTCCTTCCCTCCTACGAGCAGTACTTC. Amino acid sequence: CASSLVGLLPSYEQYF. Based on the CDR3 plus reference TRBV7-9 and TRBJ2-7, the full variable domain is DTGVSQNPRHKITKRGQNVTFRCDPISEHNRLYWYRQTLGQGPEFLTYFQNEAQLEKSRLLSDRFSAERPKGSFSTLEIQRTEQGDSAMYLCASSLVGLLPSYEQYFGPGTRLTVT.

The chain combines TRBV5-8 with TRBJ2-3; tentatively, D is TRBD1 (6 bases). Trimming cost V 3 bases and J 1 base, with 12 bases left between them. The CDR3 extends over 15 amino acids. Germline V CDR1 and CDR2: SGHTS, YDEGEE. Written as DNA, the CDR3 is TGTGCCAGCAGCTCAGGGGTCAAGGGCACAGATACGCAGTATTTT. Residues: CASSSGVKGTDTQYF.

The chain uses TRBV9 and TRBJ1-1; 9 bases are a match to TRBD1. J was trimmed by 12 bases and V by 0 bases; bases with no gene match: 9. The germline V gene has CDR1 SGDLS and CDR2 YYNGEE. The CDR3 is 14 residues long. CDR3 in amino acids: CASSVVGGTGKTFF. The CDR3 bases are TGTGCCAGCAGCGTAGTCGGGGGGACAGGGAAGACTTTCTTT.

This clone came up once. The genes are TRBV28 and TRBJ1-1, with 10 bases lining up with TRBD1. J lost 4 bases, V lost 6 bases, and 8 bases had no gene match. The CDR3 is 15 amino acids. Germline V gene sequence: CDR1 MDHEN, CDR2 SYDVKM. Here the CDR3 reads CASRPTGGFSTEAFF. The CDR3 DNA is TGTGCCAGCAGACCGACAGGGGGCTTTTCCACTGAAGCTTTCTTT.

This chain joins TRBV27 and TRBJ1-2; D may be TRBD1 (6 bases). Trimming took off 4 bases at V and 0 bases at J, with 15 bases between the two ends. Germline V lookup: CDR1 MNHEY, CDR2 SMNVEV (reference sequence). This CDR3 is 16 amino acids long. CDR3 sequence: CASSSQNRDPNYGYTF. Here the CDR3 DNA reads TGTGCCAGCAGTTCCCAAAACAGGGATCCTAACTATGGCTACACCTTC.

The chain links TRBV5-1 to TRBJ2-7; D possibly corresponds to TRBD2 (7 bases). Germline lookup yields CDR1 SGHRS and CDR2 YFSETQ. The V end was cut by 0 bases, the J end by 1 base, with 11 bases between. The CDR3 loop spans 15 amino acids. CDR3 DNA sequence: TGCGCCAGCAGCTTGGGCGGGGGCACGTCCTACGAGCAGTACTTC. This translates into CASSLGGGTSYEQYF.

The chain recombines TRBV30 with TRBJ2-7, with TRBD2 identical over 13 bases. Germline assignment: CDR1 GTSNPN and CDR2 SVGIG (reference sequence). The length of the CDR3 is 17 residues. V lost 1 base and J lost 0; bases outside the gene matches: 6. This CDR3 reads CAWSEGTSGDSSYEQYF. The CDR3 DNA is TGTGCCTGGAGTGAAGGGACTAGCGGGGATAGCTCCTACGAGCAGTACTTC.

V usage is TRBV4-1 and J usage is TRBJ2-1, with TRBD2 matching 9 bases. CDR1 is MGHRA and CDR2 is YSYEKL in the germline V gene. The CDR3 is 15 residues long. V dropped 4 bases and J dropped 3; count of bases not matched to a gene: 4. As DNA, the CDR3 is TGCGCCAGCAGCCCGCGGCGGGGGGGCTACAATGAGCAGTTCTTC. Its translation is CASSPRRGGYNEQFF.

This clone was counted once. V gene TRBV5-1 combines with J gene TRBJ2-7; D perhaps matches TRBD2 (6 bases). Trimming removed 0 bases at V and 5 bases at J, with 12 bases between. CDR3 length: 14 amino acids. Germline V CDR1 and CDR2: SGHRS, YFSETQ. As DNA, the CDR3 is TGCGCCAGCAGCTTGGTAGGAGGGATTGACGAGCAGTACTTC. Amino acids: CASSLVGGIDEQYF. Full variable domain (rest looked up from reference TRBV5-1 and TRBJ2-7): KAGVTQTPRYLIKTRGQQVTLSCSPISGHRSVSWYQQTPGQGLQFLFEYFSETQRNKGNFPGRFSGRQFSNSRSEMNVSTLELGDSALYLCASSLVGGIDEQYFGPGTRLTVT.

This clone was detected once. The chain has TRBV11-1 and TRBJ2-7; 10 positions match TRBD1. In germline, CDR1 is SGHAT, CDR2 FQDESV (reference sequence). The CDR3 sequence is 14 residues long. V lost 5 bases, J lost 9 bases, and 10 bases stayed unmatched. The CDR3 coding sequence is TGTGCCAGCAGCCATCCGGGACAGGGGATGACGCAGTACTTC. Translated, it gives CASSHPGQGMTQYF.

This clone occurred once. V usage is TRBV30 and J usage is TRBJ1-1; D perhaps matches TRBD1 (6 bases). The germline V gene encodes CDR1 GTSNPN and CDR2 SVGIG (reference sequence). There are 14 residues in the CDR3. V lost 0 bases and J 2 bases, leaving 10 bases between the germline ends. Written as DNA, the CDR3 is TGTGCCTGGAGTGTTGGGACAACCAACACTGAAGCTTTCTTT. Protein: CAWSVGTTNTEAFF.

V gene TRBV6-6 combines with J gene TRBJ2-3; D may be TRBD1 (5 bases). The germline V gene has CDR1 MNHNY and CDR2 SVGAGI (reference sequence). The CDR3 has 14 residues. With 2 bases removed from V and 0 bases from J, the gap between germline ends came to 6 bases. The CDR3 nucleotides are TGTGCCAGCAGTTACCAGGGTAGCACAGATACGCAGTATTTT. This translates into CASSYQGSTDTQYF.

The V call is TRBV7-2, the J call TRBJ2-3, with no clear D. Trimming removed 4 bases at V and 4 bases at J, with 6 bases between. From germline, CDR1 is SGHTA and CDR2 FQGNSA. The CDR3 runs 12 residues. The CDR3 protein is CASSSHADTQYF. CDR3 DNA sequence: TGTGCCAGCAGCTCCCATGCAGATACGCAGTATTTT. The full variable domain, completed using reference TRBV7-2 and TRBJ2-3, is GAGVSQSPSNKVTEKGKDVELRCDPISGHTALYWYRQSLGQGLEFLIYFQGNSAPDKSGLPSDRFSAERTGGSVSTLTIQRTQQEDSAVYLCASSSHADTQYFGPGTRLTVL.

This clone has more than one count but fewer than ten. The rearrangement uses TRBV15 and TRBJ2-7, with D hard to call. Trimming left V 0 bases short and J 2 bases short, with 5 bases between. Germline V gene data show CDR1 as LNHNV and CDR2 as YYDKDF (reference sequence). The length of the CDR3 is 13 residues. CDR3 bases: TGTGCCACCAGCAGAGATCTTACCTACGAGCAGTACTTC. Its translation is CATSRDLTYEQYF.

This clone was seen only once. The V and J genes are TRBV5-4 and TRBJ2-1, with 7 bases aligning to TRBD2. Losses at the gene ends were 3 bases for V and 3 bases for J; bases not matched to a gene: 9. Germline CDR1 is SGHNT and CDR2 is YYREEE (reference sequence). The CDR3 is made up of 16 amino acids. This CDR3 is CASSWGGPPIYNEQFF. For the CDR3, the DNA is TGTGCCAGCAGCTGGGGGGGTCCCCCGATCTACAATGAGCAGTTCTTC.

In nucleotides, the CDR3 is TGTGCCAGCAGCTTAGGTTCCATGGGGACAGGGAAGAGTGGGAACGAGCAGTACTTC. It translates to CASSLGSMGTGKSGNEQYF. V and J are TRBV7-2 and TRBJ2-7; TRBD1 agrees at 9 bases. J lost 5 bases, V lost 1 base, and 18 bases had no gene match. The CDR3 sequence is 19 residues long. Germline CDR1 reads SGHTA; CDR2 reads FQGNSA.

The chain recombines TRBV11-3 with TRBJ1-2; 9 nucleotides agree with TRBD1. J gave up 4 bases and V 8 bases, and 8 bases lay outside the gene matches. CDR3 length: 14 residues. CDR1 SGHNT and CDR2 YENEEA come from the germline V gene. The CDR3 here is CASGLGDRVYGYTF. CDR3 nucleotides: TGTGCCAGCGGATTAGGGGACAGGGTCTATGGCTACACCTTC. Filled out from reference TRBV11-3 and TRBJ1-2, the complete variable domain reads EAGVVQSPRYKIIEKKQPVAFWCNPISGHNTLYWYLQNLGQGPELLIRYENEEAVDDSQLPKDRFSAERLKGVDSTLKIQPAELGDSAVYLCASGLGDRVYGYTFGSGTRLTVV.

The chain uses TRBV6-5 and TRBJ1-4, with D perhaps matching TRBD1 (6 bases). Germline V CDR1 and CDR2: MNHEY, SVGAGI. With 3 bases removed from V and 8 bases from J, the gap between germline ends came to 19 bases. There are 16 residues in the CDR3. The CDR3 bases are TGTGCCAGCAGTTATCGTTTTAAAGGGGGGGACGAAAAACTGTTTTTT. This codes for CASSYRFKGGDEKLFF.

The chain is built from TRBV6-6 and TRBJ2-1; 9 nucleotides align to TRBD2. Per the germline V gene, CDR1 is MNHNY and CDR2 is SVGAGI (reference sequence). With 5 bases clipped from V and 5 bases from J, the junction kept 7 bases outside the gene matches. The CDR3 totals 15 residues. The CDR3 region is CASSRGGAENNEQFF. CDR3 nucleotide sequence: TGTGCCAGCAGTCGCGGGGGGGCCGAGAACAATGAGCAGTTCTTC.

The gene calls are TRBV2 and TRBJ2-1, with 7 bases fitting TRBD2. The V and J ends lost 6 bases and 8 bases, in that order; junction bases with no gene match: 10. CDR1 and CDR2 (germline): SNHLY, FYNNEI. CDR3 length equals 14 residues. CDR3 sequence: CASRGTTSGYEQFF. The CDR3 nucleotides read TGTGCCAGCAGGGGGACTACATCGGGGTATGAGCAGTTCTTC.

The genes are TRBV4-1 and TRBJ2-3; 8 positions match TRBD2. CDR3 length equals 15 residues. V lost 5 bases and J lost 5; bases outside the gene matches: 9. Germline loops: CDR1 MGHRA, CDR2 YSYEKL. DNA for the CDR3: TGCGCCAGCAGCTACCCGGGACTAGGCGAAGATACGCAGTATTTT. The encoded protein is CASSYPGLGEDTQYF.

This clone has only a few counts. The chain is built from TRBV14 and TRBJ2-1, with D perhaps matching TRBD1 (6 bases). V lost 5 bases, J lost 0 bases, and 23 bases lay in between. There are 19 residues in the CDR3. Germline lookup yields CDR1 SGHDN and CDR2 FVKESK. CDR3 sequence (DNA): TGTGCCAGCAGCAACCGAACCAGCCCACAGGGTAGCTCCTACAATGAGCAGTTCTTC. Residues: CASSNRTSPQGSSYNEQFF.

Here the CDR3 reads CASSSDRGTEAFF. The CDR3 DNA reads as TGTGCCAGCAGCTCCGACAGGGGCACTGAAGCTTTCTTT. The chain recombines TRBV7-9 with TRBJ1-1; 8 bases fit TRBD1. V shed 4 bases and J 4 bases; nucleotides not matched to a gene: 2. The CDR3 consists of 13 residues. CDR1 is SEHNR, CDR2 FQNEAQ, per germline (reference sequence).

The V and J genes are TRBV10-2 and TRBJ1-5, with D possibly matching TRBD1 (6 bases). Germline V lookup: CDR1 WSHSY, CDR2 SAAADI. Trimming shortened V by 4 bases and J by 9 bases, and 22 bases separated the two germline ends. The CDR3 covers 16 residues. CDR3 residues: CASSVQQGPRGGPQHF. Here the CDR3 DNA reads TGCGCCAGCAGTGTTCAACAGGGACCACGGGGGGGGCCCCAGCATTTT.

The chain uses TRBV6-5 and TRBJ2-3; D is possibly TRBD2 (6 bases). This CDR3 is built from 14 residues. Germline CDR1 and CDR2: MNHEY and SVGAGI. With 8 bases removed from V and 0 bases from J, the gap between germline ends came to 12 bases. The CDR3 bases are TGTGCCAGCTCCGGGGGAACTAGCACAGATACGCAGTATTTT. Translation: CASSGGTSTDTQYF.

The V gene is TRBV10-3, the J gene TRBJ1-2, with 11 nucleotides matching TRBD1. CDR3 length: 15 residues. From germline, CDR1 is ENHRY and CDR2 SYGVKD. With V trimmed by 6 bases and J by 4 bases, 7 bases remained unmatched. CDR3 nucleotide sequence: TGTGCCATCAGAAATGGACAGGGGGCCACCTATGGCTACACCTTC. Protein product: CAIRNGQGATYGYTF.